The sample holds a few counts of the clone carrying this TCR beta chain. Its specificity is not known. Exclusion followed for patients with uncontrolled infection, other autoimmune disease, pregnancy or lactation. This sample is part of a study of T cells in Graves' hyperthyroidism and ophthalmopathy. Study findings and constraints: In the blood, most expanded thyroid clonotypes above 0.001 appeared as well.

Authors of the study amplified TCR beta CDR3 regions from RNA transcripts. The study used the HTBI primer set for a first-round RT-PCR of the TCR CDR3. TCRdb fed the multiplex PCR reads into MiXCR, producing one record per CDR3 protein. The data contain under 400,000 distinct CDR3 sequences, 20% to 25% of them singletons. The CDR3 is 16 residues long. Germline lookup yields CDR1 MGHDK and CDR2 SYGVNS. The V end was cut by 3 bases, the J end by 5 bases, with 17 bases between. The receptor's source is a man aged 45 to 65 with Graves' hyperthyroidism. The V gene is TRBV25-1, the J gene TRBJ2-4; tentatively, D is TRBD1 (6 bases). Sequenced sample: blood. The CDR3 DNA follows: TGTGCCAGCAGTGAGATGGGGGCATCGACGGAAAACATTCAGTACTTC. It specifies CASSEMGASTENIQYF.